The 24 T cell receptor beta chains presented below share a single source sample, sequenced in a study of T cells in Graves' hyperthyroidism and ophthalmopathy. Amplified regions were TCR beta CDR3 sequences from RNA transcripts. TCR CDR3 underwent first-round RT-PCR with the HTBI primer set. TCRdb fed the multiplex PCR reads into MiXCR, producing one record per CDR3 protein. The sample shows 300,000 to 450,000 distinct CDR3 sequences, about 13% of them seen only once. The sample consisted of blood. Receptors were obtained from a man aged 30 to 39 with Graves' hyperthyroidism that later progressed to Graves' ophthalmopathy.

This clonotype occurred many times. J is TRBJ1-2 and V is TRBV30; no firm D call. The V gene's germline CDR1 is GTSNPN and CDR2 SVGIG (reference sequence). The CDR3 totals 13 residues. The CDR3 DNA is TGTGCTCTGAACCGTCCAGCTAACTATGGCTACACCTTC. It encodes CALNRPANYGYTF.

The table lists this clonotype with many counts. The chain combines TRBV2 with TRBJ1-1, with D hard to call. Germline V lookup: CDR1 SNHLY, CDR2 FYNNEI. CDR3 length: 13 residues. With 8 bases removed from V and 3 bases from J, the gap between germline ends came to 13 bases. The CDR3, as DNA: TGTGCCAGCTTCGAGATTCCCGACACTGAAGCTTTCTTT. As protein: CASFEIPDTEAFF.

The J gene is TRBJ2-7, the V gene TRBV3-1, with D perhaps matching TRBD1 (6 bases). Germline V CDR1 and CDR2: LGHDT, YNNKEL (reference sequence). The V end was cut by 4 bases, the J end by 5 bases, with 9 bases between. The CDR3 totals 12 residues. The CDR3: CASSPTGNEQYF. The CDR3 nucleotides are TGTGCCAGCAGCCCTACAGGGAACGAGCAGTACTTC.

This clonotype has just a few counts. The V gene is TRBV7-3, the J gene TRBJ2-3; TRBD1 is a possible D gene (7 bases). In germline, CDR1 is SGHTA, CDR2 FQGTGA. The CDR3 is made up of 16 amino acids. The V end was cut by 1 base, the J end by 5 bases, with 16 bases between. CDR3 coding DNA: TGTGCCAGCAGCTTAAGAAGGGCGGGGACAGTAGATACGCAGTATTTT. Residues: CASSLRRAGTVDTQYF.

This clonotype was counted at least ten times. The chain has TRBV6-1 and TRBJ2-2; the D gene could be TRBD1 or TRBD2 (6 bases each). The germline V gene has CDR1 MNHNS and CDR2 SASEGT. The CDR3 loop spans 16 amino acids. Trimming removed 5 bases at V and 4 bases at J, with 17 bases between. This CDR3 is CASSITGAPGTGELFF. The CDR3 DNA is TGTGCCAGCAGTATTACGGGGGCGCCGGGCACCGGGGAGCTGTTTTTT.

This clonotype was seen repeatedly, ten times or more. The chain employs TRBV28 and TRBJ1-5; the D gene is possibly TRBD1 (6 bases). Germline assignment: CDR1 MDHEN and CDR2 SYDVKM. V was trimmed by 7 bases and J by 4 bases, leaving 14 bases between them. CDR3 length: 14 residues. The CDR3 reads CASTQGRGNQPQHF. The CDR3 DNA is TGTGCCAGCACCCAGGGCAGGGGTAATCAGCCCCAGCATTTT.

The V gene is TRBV10-3, the J gene TRBJ2-3, with D maybe TRBD2 (6 bases). The germline V gene has CDR1 ENHRY and CDR2 SYGVKD. The ends were cut back, 3 bases at V and 3 bases at J, with 13 bases in the middle. The CDR3 runs to 15 residues. This chain's CDR3 is CAISEAAGPTDTQYF. DNA of the CDR3: TGTGCCATCAGTGAAGCTGCGGGGCCGACAGATACGCAGTATTTT.

In the case of this clonotype: The junction differs from germline at one of its ends, possibly a read error. The chain is built from TRBV18 and TRBJ2-3; 9 positions agree with TRBD1. The germline CDR1 and CDR2 sequences are KGHSH and LQKENI. The CDR3 extends over 16 amino acids. This chain's CDR3 is CASSPRQGVSTGTQYF. The CDR3 region has the DNA TGTGCCAGCTCGCCACGACAGGGGGTGAGCACAGGTACGCAGTATTTT.

This clonotype was found many times. The rearrangement uses TRBV30 and TRBJ1-3; D is unclear. V was trimmed by 1 base and J by 4 bases, leaving 8 bases between them. The CDR3 is made up of 13 amino acids. Per germline, CDR1 GTSNPN and CDR2 SVGIG (reference sequence). This CDR3 reads CAWSGSAGNTIYF. CDR3 DNA: TGTGCCTGGAGTGGGTCTGCAGGAAACACCATATATTTT.

V gene TRBV11-2 combines with J gene TRBJ2-3; D possibly corresponds to TRBD2 (7 bases). Trimming removed 1 base from V and 5 bases from J, with 13 bases in between. The V gene's germline CDR1 is SGHAT and CDR2 FQNNGV. CDR3 length equals 15 residues. CDR3 DNA sequence: TGTGCCAGCAGCTTAGTTGGGGGGGCGGGAGATACGCAGTATTTT. This encodes CASSLVGGAGDTQYF.

This clonotype was observed a handful of times. The chain combines TRBV20-1 with TRBJ2-3; D uncertain. Germline CDR1 reads DFQATT; CDR2 reads SNEGSKA (reference sequence). Trimming left V 6 bases short and J 2 bases short, with 18 bases between. The CDR3 is made up of 15 amino acids. Written as DNA, the CDR3 is TGCAGTGCCACCGGCGATGGGTGGGCCACAGATACGCAGTATTTT. Translating it yields CSATGDGWATDTQYF.

In this sample, this clonotype turned up many times. The V gene is TRBV3-1, the J gene TRBJ1-2; the match to TRBD1 covers 9 bases. Losses at the gene ends were 0 bases for V and 1 base for J; bases not matched to a gene: 6. CDR3 size: 17 residues. The germline CDR1 and CDR2 sequences are LGHDT and YNNKEL (reference sequence). CDR3 sequence: CASSQDLGQGRNYGYTF. In DNA form, the CDR3 reads TGTGCCAGCAGCCAAGATTTAGGACAGGGGCGTAACTATGGCTACACCTTC.

This clonotype was counted ten times or more. CDR3 coding DNA: TGTGCCAGCAGCCGGGCGGGCAAGGGATTTGAGCAGTTCTTC. It is translated as CASSRAGKGFEQFF. The chain joins TRBV11-2 to TRBJ2-1, with D perhaps matching TRBD2 (5 bases). Per the germline V gene, CDR1 is SGHAT and CDR2 is FQNNGV. The CDR3 runs to 14 residues. V was cut by 5 bases and J by 9 bases, with 17 bases left in between.

There are many counts of this clonotype. In DNA, the CDR3 is TGTGCCACCAGCAGACCGGGGGGAGGGAACGGCTACACCTTC. Amino acids: CATSRPGGGNGYTF. The V gene is TRBV15, the J gene TRBJ1-2; possible D gene TRBD1, 5 bases. Germline V CDR1 and CDR2: LNHNV, YYDKDF (reference sequence). CDR3 length equals 14 residues. The ends were cut back, 2 bases at V and 8 bases at J, with 15 bases in the middle.

This clonotype has just a few counts. The V and J genes are TRBV4-1 and TRBJ1-1; D is unresolved. The V and J ends lost 3 bases and 0 bases respectively, with 11 bases between them. Germline-derived CDR1 and CDR2 are MGHRA and YSYEKL. The CDR3 covers 15 residues. The CDR3 loop reads CASSQAAALNTEAFF. As DNA, the CDR3 is TGCGCCAGCAGCCAGGCCGCGGCCCTGAACACTGAAGCTTTCTTT.

This chain joins TRBV7-3 and TRBJ2-1; the match to TRBD1 covers 9 bases. The CDR3 runs 15 residues. The germline gives CDR1 SGHTA, CDR2 FQGTGA. Trimming took 0 bases from V and 6 from J; bases not matched to a gene: 3. The CDR3 region is CASSLTGTGPNEQFF. The CDR3 DNA sequence: TGTGCCAGCAGCTTAACCGGGACAGGGCCCAATGAGCAGTTCTTC.

V is TRBV5-6 and J is TRBJ2-7; weak D call: TRBD1 (6 bases). CDR1 and CDR2 (germline): SGHDT, YYEEEE. The CDR3 is made up of 15 amino acids. V lost 7 bases and J 2 bases, leaving 19 bases between the germline ends. CDR3 sequence (DNA): TGTGCCAGCCGTCCGGACAGAGGAATTACCTACGAGCAGTACTTC. Its protein is CASRPDRGITYEQYF.

The chain combines TRBV6-1 with TRBJ1-5; TRBD1 is a possible D gene (6 bases). Per germline, CDR1 MNHNS and CDR2 SASEGT. V lost 4 bases and J lost 4, with 17 bases in between. This CDR3 has 16 amino acids. The CDR3 DNA is TGTGCCAGCAGTGGGGGGCTGAATATGCCAAATCAGCCCCAGCATTTT. Protein sequence: CASSGGLNMPNQPQHF.

This chain connects TRBV4-1 to TRBJ2-5; D gene ambiguous. This CDR3 region has 14 residues. CDR1 is MGHRA and CDR2 is YSYEKL in the germline V gene. V dropped 1 base and J dropped 3 bases, with 9 bases sitting between them. As DNA, the CDR3 is TGCGCCAGCAGCCAAGGAATGTCAGAAGAGACCCAGTACTTC. Amino acid sequence: CASSQGMSEETQYF.

The CDR3 DNA follows: TGTGCCATCAGTGAGGCTAGCGGGGCCTACCAAGAGACCCAGTACTTC. Protein: CAISEASGAYQETQYF. J is TRBJ2-5 and V is TRBV10-3, with 9 bases lining up with TRBD2. Germline CDR1 ENHRY, CDR2 SYGVKD. With V trimmed by 2 bases and J by 0 bases, 4 bases remained unmatched. The CDR3 length is 16 residues.

There are many counts of this clonotype. The genes are TRBV6-1 and TRBJ1-1; no clear D gene. The V end lost 7 bases, the J end lost 1 base, and 16 bases lay between the germline ends. The length of the CDR3 is 15 residues. CDR1 and CDR2 (germline): MNHNS, SASEGT. CDR3 nucleotides: TGTGCCAGCAACCGAGGAAATATGGCGAACACTGAAGCTTTCTTT. Its translation: CASNRGNMANTEAFF.

This clonotype showed up just once. A much larger clone lies one base from this, so it may be a read error. The missing conserved phenylalanine or tryptophan at the end of this CDR3 makes a read error likely. The chain is built from TRBV18 and TRBJ1-4, with D perhaps TRBD1 (5 bases). CDR1 is KGHSH and CDR2 is LQKENI in the germline V gene. Trimming pared 0 bases from V and 3 bases from J, leaving 8 bases between. This CDR3 is 15 amino acids long. The CDR3 loop reads CASSPPSGSNEKLFL. In nucleotides, the CDR3 is TGTGCCAGCTCACCACCGTCAGGGTCTAATGAAAAACTGTTTCTT.

This clonotype was recorded at least ten times. V usage is TRBV12-3 or TRBV12-4 and J usage is TRBJ1-4, with D perhaps matching TRBD1 (6 bases). V lost 6 bases, J lost 8 bases, and 16 bases lay in between. This CDR3 has 14 residues. This chain's CDR3 is CASSPGQTLEKLFF. The CDR3 DNA sequence: TGTGCCAGCAGCCCTGGACAGACGCTCGAAAAACTGTTTTTT.

This clonotype was detected ten times or more. This chain uses TRBV9 with TRBJ1-1; no clear D. The CDR3 length is 14 residues. Trimming removed 0 bases from V and 2 bases from J, with 8 bases in between. Germline CDR1 and CDR2: SGDLS and YYNGEE. DNA of the CDR3: TGTGCCAGCAGCGTAGGGCCGGCTAACACTGAAGCTTTCTTT. Translation gives CASSVGPANTEAFF.